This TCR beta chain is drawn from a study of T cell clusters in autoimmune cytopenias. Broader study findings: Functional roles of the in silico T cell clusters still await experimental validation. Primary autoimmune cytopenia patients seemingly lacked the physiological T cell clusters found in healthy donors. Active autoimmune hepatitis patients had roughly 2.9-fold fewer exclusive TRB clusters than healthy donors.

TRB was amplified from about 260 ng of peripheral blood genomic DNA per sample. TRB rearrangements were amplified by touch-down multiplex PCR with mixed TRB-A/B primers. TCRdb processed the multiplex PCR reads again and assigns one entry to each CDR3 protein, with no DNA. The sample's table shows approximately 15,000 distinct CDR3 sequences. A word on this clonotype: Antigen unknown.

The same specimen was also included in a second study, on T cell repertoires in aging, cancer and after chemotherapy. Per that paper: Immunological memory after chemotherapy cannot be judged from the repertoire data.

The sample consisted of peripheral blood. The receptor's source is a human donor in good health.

CDR3: CASSDGTGGGHNEKLFF. The chain is built from TRBV6-1 and TRBJ1-4; TCRdb outputs TRBD1, but without DNA this stays unchecked. Looked up from germline, CDR1 is MNHNS and CDR2 is SASEGT. This CDR3 has 17 amino acids.